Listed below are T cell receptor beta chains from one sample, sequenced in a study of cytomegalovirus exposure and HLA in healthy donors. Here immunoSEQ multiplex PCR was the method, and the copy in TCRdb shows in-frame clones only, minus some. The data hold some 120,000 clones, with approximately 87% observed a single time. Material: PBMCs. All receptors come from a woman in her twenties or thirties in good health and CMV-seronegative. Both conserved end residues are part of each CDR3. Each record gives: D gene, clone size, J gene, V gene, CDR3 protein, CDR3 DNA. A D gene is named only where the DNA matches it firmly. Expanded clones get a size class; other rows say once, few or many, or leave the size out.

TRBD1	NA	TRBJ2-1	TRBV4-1	CASSQGGTVPKDEQFF	TGCGCCAGCAGCCAAGGTGGGACAGTCCCGAAGGATGAGCAGTTCTTC
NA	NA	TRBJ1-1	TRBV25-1	CASSGQGITEAFF	TGTGCCAGCAGTGGGCAGGGGATTACTGAAGCTTTCTTT
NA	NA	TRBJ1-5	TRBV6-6	CASRGYSNQPQHF	TGTGCCAGCCGGGGTTATAGCAATCAGCCCCAGCATTTT
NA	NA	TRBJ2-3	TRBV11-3	CASSLGQDPEDTQYF	TGTGCCAGCAGCTTAGGACAGGATCCGGAAGATACGCAGTATTTT
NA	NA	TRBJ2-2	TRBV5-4	CASSLLSYTGELFF	TGTGCCAGCAGCTTGTTGAGTTACACCGGGGAGCTGTTTTTT
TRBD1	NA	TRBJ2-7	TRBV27	CASRPPGQGYYEQYF	TGTGCCAGCAGACCTCCGGGACAGGGCTACTACGAGCAGTACTTC
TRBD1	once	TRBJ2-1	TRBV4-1	CASSPYLDRGQAEQFF	TGCGCCAGCAGCCCCTACTTGGACAGGGGGCAGGCTGAGCAGTTCTTC
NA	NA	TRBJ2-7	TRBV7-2	CASSFDASNYEQYF	TGTGCCAGCAGCTTCGACGCTAGCAATTACGAGCAGTACTTC
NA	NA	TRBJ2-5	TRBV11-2	CASSLRGQETQYF	TGTGCCAGCAGCTTAAGGGGGCAAGAGACCCAGTACTTC
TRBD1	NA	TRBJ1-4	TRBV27	CASSFDRGVEKLFF	TGTGCCAGCAGTTTCGACAGGGGGGTTGAAAAACTGTTTTTT
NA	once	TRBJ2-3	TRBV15	CATSRDGGVSTDTQYF	TGTGCCACCAGCAGAGACGGCGGGGTTAGCACAGATACGCAGTATTTT
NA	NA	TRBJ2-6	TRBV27	CASSLRSSLTGANVLTF	TGTGCCAGCAGTTTACGGAGCAGCCTGACGGGGGCCAACGTCCTGACTTTC
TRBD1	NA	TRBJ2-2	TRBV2	CASSLRQGAIGTGELFF	TGTGCCAGCAGTCTACGACAGGGGGCTATCGGCACCGGGGAGCTGTTTTTT
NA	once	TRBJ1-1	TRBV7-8	CASSLTVNTEAFF	TGTGCCAGCAGCTTAACTGTGAACACTGAAGCTTTCTTT
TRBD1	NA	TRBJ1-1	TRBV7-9	CASSPGGRGLTEAFF	TGTGCCAGCAGCCCCGGGGGCAGGGGGCTTACTGAAGCTTTCTTT
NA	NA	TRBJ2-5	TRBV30	CAWSGQGGSETQYF	TGTGCCTGGAGCGGCCAGGGGGGCTCAGAGACCCAGTACTTC
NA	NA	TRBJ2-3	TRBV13	CASSRPSQGADTQYF	TGTGCCAGCAGCCGGCCTAGTCAGGGCGCAGATACGCAGTATTTT